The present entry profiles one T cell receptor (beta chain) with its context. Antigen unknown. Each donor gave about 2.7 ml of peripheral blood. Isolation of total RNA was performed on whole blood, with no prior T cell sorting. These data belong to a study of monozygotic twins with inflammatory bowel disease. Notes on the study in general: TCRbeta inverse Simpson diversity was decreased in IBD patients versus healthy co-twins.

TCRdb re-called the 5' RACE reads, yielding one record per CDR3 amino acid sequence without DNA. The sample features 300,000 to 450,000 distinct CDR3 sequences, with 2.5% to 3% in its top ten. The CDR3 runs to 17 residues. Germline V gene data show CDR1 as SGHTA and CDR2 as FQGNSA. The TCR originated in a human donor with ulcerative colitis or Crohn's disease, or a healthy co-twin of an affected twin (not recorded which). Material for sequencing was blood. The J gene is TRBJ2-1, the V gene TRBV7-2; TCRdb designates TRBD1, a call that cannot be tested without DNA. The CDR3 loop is CASSLVVGGEPYNEQFF.